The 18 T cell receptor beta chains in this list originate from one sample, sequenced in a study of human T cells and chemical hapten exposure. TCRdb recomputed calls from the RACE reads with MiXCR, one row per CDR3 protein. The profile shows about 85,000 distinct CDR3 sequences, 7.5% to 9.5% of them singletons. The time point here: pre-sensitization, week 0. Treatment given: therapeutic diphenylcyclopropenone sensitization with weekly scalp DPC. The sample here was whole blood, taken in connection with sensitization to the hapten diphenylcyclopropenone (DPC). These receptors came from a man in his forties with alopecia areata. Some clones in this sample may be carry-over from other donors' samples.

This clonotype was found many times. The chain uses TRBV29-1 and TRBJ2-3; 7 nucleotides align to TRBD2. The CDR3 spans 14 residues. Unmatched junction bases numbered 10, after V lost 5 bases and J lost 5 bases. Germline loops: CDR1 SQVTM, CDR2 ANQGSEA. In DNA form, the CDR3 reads TGCAGCGTTTTCGACGCGGGAGTCCTAGATACGCAGTATTTT. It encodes CSVFDAGVLDTQYF.

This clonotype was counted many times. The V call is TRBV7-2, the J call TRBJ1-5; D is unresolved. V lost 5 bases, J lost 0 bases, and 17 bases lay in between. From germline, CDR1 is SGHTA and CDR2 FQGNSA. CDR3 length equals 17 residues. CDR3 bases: TGTGCCAGCAGCCGACTTGGCGGAAGACATAGCAATCAGCCCCAGCATTTT. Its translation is CASSRLGGRHSNQPQHF. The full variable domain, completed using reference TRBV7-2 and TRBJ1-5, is GAGVSQSPSNKVTEKGKDVELRCDPISGHTALYWYRQSLGQGLEFLIYFQGNSAPDKSGLPSDRFSAERTGGSVSTLTIQRTQQEDSAVYLCASSRLGGRHSNQPQHFGDGTRLSIL.

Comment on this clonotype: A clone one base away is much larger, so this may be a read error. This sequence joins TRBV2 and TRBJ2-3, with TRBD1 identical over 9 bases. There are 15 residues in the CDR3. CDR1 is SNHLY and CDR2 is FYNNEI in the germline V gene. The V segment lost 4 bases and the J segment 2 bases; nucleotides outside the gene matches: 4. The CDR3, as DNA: TGTGCCAGCAGTGGAGGACAGGGGCTCACAGATACGCAGTATTTT. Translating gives CASSGGQGLTDTQYF.

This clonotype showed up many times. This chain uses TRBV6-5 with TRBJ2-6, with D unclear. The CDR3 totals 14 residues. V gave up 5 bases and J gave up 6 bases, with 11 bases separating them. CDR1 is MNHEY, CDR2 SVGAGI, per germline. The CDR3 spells CASSEQPAANVLTF. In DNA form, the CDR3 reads TGTGCCAGCAGTGAGCAGCCTGCGGCCAACGTCCTGACTTTC.

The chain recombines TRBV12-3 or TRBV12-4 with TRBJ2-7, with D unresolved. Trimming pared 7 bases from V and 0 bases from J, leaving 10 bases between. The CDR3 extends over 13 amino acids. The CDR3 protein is CASKEYTSYEQYF. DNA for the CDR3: TGTGCCAGCAAAGAGTATACCTCCTACGAGCAGTACTTC.

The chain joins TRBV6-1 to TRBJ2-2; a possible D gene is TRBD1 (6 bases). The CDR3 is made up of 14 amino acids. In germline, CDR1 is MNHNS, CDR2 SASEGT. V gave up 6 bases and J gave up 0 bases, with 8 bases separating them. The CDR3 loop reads CASSRTANTGELFF. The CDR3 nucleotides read TGTGCCAGCAGCAGGACAGCGAACACCGGGGAGCTGTTTTTT.

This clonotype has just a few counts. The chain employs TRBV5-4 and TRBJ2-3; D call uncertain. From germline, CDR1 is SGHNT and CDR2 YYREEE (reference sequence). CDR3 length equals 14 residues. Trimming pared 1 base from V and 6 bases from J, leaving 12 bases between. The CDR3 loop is CASSLLPVWDTQYF. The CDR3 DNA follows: TGTGCCAGCAGCTTGTTACCGGTTTGGGATACGCAGTATTTT. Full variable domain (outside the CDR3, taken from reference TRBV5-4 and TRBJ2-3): ETGVTQSPTHLIKTRGQQVTLRCSSQSGHNTVSWYQQALGQGPQFIFQYYREEENGRGNFPPRFSGLQFPNYSSELNVNALELDDSALYLCASSLLPVWDTQYFGPGTRLTVL.

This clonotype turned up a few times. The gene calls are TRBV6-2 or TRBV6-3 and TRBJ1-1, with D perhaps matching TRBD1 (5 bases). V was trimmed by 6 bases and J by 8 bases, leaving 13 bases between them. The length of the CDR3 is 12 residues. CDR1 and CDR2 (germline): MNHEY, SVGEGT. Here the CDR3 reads CASRSTAPEAFF. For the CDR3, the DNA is TGTGCCAGCAGGTCGACAGCACCAGAAGCTTTCTTT.

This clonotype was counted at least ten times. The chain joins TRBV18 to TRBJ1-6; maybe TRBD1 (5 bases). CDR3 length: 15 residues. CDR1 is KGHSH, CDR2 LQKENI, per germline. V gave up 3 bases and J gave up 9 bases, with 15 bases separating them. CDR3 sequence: CASSPSSQGASPLHF. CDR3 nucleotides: TGTGCCAGCTCACCCAGTTCCCAGGGAGCTTCACCCCTCCACTTT.

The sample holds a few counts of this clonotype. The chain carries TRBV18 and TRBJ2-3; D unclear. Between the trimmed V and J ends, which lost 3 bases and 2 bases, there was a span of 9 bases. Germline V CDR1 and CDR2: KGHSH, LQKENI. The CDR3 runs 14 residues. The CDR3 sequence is CASSPELLTDTQYF. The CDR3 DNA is TGTGCCAGCTCACCGGAGCTTCTCACAGATACGCAGTATTTT.

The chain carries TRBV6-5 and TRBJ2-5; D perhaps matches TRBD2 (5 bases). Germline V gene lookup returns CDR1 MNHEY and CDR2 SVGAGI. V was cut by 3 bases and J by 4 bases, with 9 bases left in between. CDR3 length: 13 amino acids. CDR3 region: CASSYGGSETQYF. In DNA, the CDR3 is TGTGCCAGCAGTTATGGCGGGTCAGAGACCCAGTACTTC.

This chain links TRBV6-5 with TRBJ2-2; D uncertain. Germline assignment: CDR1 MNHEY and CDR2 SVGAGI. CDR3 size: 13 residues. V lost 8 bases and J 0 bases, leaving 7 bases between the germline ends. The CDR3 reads CASGSTNTGELFF. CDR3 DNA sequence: TGTGCCAGCGGTTCGACGAACACCGGGGAGCTGTTTTTT.

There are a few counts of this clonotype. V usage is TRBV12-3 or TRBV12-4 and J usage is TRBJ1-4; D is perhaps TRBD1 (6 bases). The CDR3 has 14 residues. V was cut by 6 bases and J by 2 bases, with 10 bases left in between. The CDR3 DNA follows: TGTGCCAGCAGGCGGGGGGCGACTAATGAAAAACTGTTTTTT. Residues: CASRRGATNEKLFF.

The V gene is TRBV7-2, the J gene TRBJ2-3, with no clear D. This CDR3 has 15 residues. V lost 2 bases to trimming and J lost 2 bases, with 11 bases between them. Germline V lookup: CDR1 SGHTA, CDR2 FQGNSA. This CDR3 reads CASSLKVSDTDTQYF. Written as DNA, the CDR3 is TGTGCCAGCAGCTTAAAGGTCAGCGACACAGATACGCAGTATTTT.

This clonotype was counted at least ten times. The CDR3 coding sequence is TGCAGCGTTGAAGATCTTTCGGGATTGGGAGGGGCCAACGTCCTGACTTTC. Translation gives CSVEDLSGLGGANVLTF. The chain employs TRBV29-1 and TRBJ2-6; D is perhaps TRBD2 (5 bases). This CDR3 is 17 amino acids long. CDR1 and CDR2 from the germline V gene are SQVTM and ANQGSEA. V lost 0 bases and J 4 bases, leaving 16 bases between the germline ends.

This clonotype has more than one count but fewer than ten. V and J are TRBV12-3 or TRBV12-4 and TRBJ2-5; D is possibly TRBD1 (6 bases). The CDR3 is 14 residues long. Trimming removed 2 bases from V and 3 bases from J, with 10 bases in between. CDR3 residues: CASSLWGREETQYF. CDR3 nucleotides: TGTGCCAGCAGTTTATGGGGGCGCGAAGAGACCCAGTACTTC.

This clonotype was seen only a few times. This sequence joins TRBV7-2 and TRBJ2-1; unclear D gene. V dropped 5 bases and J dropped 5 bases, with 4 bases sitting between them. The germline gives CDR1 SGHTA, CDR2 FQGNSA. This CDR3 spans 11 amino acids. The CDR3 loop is CASSPHNEQFF. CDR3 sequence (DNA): TGTGCCAGCAGCCCTCACAATGAGCAGTTCTTC.

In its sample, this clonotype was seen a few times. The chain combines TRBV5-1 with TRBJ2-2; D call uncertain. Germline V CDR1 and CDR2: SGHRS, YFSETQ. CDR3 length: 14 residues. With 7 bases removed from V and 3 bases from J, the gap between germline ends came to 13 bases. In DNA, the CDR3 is TGCGCCAGCCCAAAAGACCCACACACCGGGGAGCTGTTTTTT. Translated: CASPKDPHTGELFF.